Listed below are T cell receptor beta chains from one sample, sequenced in a study of identical twins. TCRdb used MiXCR to reprocess the 5' RACE reads, holding one entry per CDR3 protein. The sample shows 250,000 or so distinct CDR3 sequences, about 13% of them seen only once. This sample also belongs to another study, concerning yellow fever vaccine responses in identical twins.

Sequencing input: memory (CD45RO+) T cells sorted from blood. These receptors were taken from a woman in her late teens or twenties in good health. Both conserved end residues are part of each CDR3. D genes are given only for firm matches. The listing skips clone size in some rows; elsewhere it reads once, few, many or a size class.

clone_size	d_call	v_call	j_call	cdr3_nt	cdr3_aa
NA	NA	TRBV2	TRBJ1-1	TGTGCCAGCAGGGTCGACAGTAACACTGAAGCTTTCTTT	CASRVDSNTEAFF
NA	NA	TRBV4-3	TRBJ2-1	TGCGCCAGCAGCCAAGCGACTAAGAATGAGCAGTTCTTC	CASSQATKNEQFF
NA	NA	TRBV5-1	TRBJ2-1	TGCGCCAGCAGCTTGGGTGCTATTACAATTAATGAGCAGTTCTTC	CASSLGAITINEQFF
NA	NA	TRBV6-1	TRBJ1-6	TGTGCCAGCTTCCCGGGGAGCTCCTATAATTCACCCCTCCACTTT	CASFPGSSYNSPLHF
NA	TRBD1	TRBV7-2	TRBJ2-7	TGTGCCAGCAGCTTAGTAGGGACAGAGCCCTACGAGCAGTACTTC	CASSLVGTEPYEQYF
NA	TRBD2	TRBV5-4	TRBJ2-1	TGTGCCAGCAGCTTGGCTGGTGGTTTGGTAGCGGGAGCTTACAATGAGCAGTTCTTC	CASSLAGGLVAGAYNEQFF
NA	NA	TRBV7-3	TRBJ2-1	TGTGTCAGCAGCCCCCTGGGATTCGGTACCGATGAGCAGTTCTTC	CVSSPLGFGTDEQFF
NA	NA	TRBV28	TRBJ2-7	TGTGCCAGCAGTTCTCTAAGCGGCTACGAGCAGTACTTC	CASSSLSGYEQYF
many	NA	TRBV12-3/TRBV12-4	TRBJ1-2	TGTGCCAGCAGTTCACTTGAGTATGGCTACACCTTC	CASSSLEYGYTF
many	TRBD2	TRBV7-2	TRBJ2-7	TGTGCCAGCAGCTTAGAACGGGGGGGCACCTACGAGCAGTACTTC	CASSLERGGTYEQYF
NA	NA	TRBV5-1	TRBJ2-2	TGCGCCAGCAGCTTGGCCACAGGCTCCGGGGAGCTGTTTTTT	CASSLATGSGELFF
many	TRBD2	TRBV7-9	TRBJ2-3	TGTGCCAGTCAGCGGGGGGTCGGACTCACAGATACGCAGTATTTT	CASQRGVGLTDTQYF
few	NA	TRBV28	TRBJ2-7	TGTGCCAGCAGTTTTTTGTCGGGCCTAGGCGAGCAGTACTTC	CASSFLSGLGEQYF
NA	NA	TRBV28	TRBJ1-1	TGTGCCAGCAGTTTAGGTCCGGGACGGGCCACTGAAGCTTTCTTT	CASSLGPGRATEAFF
many	NA	TRBV6-2/TRBV6-3	TRBJ2-2	TGTGCCAGCAGTTCGGCGTCTGACACCGGGGAGCTGTTTTTT	CASSSASDTGELFF
many	TRBD2	TRBV20-1	TRBJ2-1	TGCAGTGCTCTAGCACTAGCGGAGGTGAGCGAGCAGTTCTTC	CSALALAEVSEQFF